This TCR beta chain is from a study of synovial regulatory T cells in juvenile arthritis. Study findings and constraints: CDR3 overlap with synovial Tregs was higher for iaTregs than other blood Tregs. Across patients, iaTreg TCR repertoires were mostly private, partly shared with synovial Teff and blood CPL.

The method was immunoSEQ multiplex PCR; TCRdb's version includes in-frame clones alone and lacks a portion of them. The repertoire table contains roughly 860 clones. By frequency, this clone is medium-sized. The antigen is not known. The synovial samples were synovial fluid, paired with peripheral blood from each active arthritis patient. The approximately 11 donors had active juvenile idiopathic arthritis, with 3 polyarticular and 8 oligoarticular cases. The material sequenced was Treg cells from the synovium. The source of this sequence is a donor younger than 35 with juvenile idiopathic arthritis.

The CDR3 is CASNVRLAENEQFF. The J gene is TRBJ2-1, the V gene TRBV2; no DNA is available, so the TRBD2 call from TCRdb remains unchecked. Germline assignment: CDR1 SNHLY and CDR2 FYNNEI. The CDR3 contains 14 residues. DNA for this receptor is not on file.